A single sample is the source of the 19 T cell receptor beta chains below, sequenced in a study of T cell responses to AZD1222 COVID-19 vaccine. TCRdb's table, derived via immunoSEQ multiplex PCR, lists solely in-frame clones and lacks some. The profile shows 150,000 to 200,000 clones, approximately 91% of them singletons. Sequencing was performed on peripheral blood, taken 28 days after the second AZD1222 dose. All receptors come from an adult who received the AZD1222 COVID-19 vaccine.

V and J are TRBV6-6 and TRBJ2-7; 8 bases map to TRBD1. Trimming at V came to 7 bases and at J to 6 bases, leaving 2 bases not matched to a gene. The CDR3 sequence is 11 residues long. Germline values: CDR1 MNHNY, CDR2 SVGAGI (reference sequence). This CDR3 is CASTQGVEQYF. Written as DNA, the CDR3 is TGTGCCAGCACACAGGGGGTCGAGCAGTACTTC.

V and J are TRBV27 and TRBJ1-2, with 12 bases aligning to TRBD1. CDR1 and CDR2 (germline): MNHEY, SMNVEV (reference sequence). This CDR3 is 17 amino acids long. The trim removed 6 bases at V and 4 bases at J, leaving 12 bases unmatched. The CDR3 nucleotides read TGTGCCAGCAGCCGATCCGGGACAGGGGGCACCCTCTATGGCTACACCTTC. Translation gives CASSRSGTGGTLYGYTF.

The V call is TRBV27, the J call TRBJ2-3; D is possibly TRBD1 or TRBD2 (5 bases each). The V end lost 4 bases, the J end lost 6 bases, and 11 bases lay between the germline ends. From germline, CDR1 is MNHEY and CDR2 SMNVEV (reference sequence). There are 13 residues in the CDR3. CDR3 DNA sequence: TGTGCCAGCAGTTGGAAATGGGGGGATACGCAGTATTTT. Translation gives CASSWKWGDTQYF.

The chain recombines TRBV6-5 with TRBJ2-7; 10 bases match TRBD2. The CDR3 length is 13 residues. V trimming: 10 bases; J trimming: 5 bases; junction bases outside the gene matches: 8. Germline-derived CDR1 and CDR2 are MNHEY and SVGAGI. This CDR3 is CATASGSRNEQYF. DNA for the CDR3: TGTGCCACCGCTAGCGGGAGCCGGAACGAGCAGTACTTC.

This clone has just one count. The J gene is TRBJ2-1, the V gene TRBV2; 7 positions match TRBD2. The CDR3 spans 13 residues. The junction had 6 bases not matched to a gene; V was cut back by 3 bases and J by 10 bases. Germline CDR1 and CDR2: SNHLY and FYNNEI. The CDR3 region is CASSDLAAGEQFF. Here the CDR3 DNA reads TGTGCCAGCAGTGACCTTGCAGCGGGGGAGCAGTTCTTC.

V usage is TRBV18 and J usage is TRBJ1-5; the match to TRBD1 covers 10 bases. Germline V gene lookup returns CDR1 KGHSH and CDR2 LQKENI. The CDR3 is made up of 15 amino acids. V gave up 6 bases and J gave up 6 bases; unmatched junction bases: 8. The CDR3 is CASSPTGGAVQPQHF. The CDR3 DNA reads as TGTGCCAGCTCCCCGACAGGGGGCGCGGTTCAGCCCCAGCATTTT.

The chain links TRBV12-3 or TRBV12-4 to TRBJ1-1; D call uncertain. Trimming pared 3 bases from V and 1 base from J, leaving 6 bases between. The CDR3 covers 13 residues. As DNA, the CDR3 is TGTGCCAGCAGTTTTAACGGGAACACTGAAGCTTTCTTT. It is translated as CASSFNGNTEAFF.

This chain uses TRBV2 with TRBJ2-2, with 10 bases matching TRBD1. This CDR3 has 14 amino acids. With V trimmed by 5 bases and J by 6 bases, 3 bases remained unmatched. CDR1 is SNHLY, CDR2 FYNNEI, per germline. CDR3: CASSRQGAAGELFF. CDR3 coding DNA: TGTGCCAGCAGTAGACAGGGGGCGGCCGGGGAGCTGTTTTTT.

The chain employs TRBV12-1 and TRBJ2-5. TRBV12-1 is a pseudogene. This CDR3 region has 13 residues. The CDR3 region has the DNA TGTGCCAGCAGCTTTAGGGTTGCCGAGACCCAGTACTTC. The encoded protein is CASSFRVAETQYF.

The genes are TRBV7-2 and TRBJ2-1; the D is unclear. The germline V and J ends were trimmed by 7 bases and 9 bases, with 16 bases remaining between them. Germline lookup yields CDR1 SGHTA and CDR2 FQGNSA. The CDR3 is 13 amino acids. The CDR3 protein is CASNANPEAEQFF. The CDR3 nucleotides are TGTGCCAGCAACGCTAACCCCGAGGCTGAGCAGTTCTTC.

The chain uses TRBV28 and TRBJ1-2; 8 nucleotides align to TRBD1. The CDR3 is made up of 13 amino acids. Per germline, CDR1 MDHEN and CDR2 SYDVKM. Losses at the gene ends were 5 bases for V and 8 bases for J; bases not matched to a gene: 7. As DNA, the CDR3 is TGTGCCAGCAGTCCGCGGACAGGGCAAGGCTACACCTTC. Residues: CASSPRTGQGYTF.

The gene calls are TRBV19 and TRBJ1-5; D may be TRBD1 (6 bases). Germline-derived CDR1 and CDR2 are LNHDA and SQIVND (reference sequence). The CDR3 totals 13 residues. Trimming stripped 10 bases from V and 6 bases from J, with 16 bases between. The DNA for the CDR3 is TGTGCCACCGGGAGAGGGGGAGCTCAGCCCCAGCATTTT. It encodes CATGRGGAQPQHF. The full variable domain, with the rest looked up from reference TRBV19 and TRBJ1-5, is DGGITQSPKYLFRKEGQNVTLSCEQNLNHDAMYWYRQDPGQGLRLIYYSQIVNDFQKGDIAEGYSVSREKKESFPLTVTSAQKNPTAFYLCATGRGGAQPQHFGDGTRLSIL.

The CDR3 is CASSPAGGTDTQYF. The CDR3 region has the DNA TGTGCCAGCAGCCCCGCGGGGGGTACAGATACGCAGTATTTT. This chain joins TRBV5-5 and TRBJ2-3; 8 nucleotides match TRBD2. With 4 bases clipped from V and 3 bases from J, the junction kept 4 bases outside the gene matches. CDR1 and CDR2 (germline): SGHKS, YYEKEE (reference sequence). The length of the CDR3 is 14 residues. The full variable domain, rest sourced from reference TRBV5-5 and TRBJ2-3, is DAGVTQSPTHLIKTRGQQVTLRCSPISGHKSVSWYQQVLGQGPQFIFQYYEKEERGRGNFPDRFSARQFPNYSSELNVNALLLGDSALYLCASSPAGGTDTQYFGPGTRLTVL.

The CDR3 nucleotides are TGTGCCTGGAGTGTAAGGGAAGAGACCCAGTACTTC. It translates to CAWSVREETQYF. The V call is TRBV30, the J call TRBJ2-5, with unresolved D. The CDR3 has 12 amino acids. V lost 0 bases, J lost 3 bases, and 5 bases lay in between. Germline V gives CDR1 GTSNPN, CDR2 SVGIG (reference sequence).

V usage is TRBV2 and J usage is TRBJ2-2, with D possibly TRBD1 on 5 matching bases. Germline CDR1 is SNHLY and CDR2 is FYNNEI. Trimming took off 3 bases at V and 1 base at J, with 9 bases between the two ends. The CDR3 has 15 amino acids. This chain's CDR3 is CASSDLQGNTGELFF. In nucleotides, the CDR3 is TGTGCCAGCAGTGACTTGCAGGGGAACACCGGGGAGCTGTTTTTT.

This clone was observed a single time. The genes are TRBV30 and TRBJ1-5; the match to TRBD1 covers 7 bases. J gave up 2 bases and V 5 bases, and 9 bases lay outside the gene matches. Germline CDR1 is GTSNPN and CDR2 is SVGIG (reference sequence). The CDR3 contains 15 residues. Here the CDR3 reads CAWDWGGGGNQPQHF. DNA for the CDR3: TGTGCCTGGGACTGGGGAGGGGGCGGCAATCAGCCCCAGCATTTT.

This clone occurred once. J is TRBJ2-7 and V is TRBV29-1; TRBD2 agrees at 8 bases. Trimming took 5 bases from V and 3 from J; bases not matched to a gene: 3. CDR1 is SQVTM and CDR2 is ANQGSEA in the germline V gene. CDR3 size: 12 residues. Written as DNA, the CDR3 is TGCAGCGTTATAACTAGCGGCTACGAGCAGTACTTC. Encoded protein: CSVITSGYEQYF.

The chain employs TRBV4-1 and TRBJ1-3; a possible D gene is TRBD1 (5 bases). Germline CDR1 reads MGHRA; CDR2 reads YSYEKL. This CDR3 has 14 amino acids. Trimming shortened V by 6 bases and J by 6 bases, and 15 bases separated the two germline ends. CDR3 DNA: TGCGCCAGCAGGTGGGGACTCCTGGAAAACACCATATATTTT. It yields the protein CASRWGLLENTIYF.

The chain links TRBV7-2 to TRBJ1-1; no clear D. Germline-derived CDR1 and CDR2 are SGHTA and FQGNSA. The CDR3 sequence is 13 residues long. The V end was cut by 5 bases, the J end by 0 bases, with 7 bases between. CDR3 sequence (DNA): TGTGCCAGCAGCCGGGGTATGAACACTGAAGCTTTCTTT. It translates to CASSRGMNTEAFF.